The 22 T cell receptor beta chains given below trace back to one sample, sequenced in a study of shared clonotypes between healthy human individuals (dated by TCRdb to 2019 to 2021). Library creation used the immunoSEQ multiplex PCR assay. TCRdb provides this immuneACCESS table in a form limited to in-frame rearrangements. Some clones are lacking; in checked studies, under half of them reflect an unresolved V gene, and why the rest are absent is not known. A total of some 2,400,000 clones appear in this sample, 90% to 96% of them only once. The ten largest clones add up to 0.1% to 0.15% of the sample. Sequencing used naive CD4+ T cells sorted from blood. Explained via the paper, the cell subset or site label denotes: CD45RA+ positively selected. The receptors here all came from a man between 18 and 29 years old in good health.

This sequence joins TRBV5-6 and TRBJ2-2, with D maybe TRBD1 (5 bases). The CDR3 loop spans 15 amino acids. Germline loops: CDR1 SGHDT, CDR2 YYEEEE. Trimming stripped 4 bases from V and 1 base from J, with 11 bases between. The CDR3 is CASSIPDKNTGELFF. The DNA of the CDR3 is TGTGCCAGCAGCATACCGGACAAGAACACCGGGGAGCTGTTTTTT.

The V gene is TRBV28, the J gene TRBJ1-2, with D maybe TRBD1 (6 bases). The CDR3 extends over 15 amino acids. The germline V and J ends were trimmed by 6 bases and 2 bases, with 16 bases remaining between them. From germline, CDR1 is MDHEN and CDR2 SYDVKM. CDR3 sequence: CASRNPGASNYGYTF. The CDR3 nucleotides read TGTGCCAGCAGGAACCCAGGGGCCTCCAACTATGGCTACACCTTC.

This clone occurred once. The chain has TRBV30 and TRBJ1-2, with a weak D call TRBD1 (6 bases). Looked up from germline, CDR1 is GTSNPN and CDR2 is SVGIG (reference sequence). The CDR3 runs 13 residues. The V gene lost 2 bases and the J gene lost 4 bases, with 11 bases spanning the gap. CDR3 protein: CAWSSGRGYGYTF. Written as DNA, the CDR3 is TGTGCCTGGAGTTCTGGCAGGGGCTATGGCTACACCTTC.

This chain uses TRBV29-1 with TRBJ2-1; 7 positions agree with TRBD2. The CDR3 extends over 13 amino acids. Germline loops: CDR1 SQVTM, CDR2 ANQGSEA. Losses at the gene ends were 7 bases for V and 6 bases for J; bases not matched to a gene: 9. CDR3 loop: CSAARGTRNEQFF. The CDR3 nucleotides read TGCAGCGCTGCGCGGGGGACTCGCAATGAGCAGTTCTTC.

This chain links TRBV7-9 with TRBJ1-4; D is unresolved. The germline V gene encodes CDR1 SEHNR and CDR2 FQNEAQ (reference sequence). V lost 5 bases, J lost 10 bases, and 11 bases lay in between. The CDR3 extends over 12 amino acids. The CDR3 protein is CASSPTEGKLFF. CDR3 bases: TGTGCCAGCAGCCCGACCGAGGGAAAACTGTTTTTT.

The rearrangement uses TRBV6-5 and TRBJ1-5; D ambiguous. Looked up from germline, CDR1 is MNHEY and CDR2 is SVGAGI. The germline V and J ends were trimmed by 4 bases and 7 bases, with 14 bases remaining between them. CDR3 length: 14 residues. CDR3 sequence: CASSSIGSRQPQHF. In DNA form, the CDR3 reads TGTGCCAGCAGTTCCATCGGGTCCAGACAGCCCCAGCATTTT.

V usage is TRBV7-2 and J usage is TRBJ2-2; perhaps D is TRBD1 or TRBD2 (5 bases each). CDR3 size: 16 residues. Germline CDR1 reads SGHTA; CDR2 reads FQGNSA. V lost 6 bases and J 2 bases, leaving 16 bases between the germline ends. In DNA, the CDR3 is TGTGCCAGCAGGGGACCGGGGCAGGCCAACACCGGGGAGCTGTTTTTT. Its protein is CASRGPGQANTGELFF. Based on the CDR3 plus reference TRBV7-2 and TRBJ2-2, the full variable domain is GAGVSQSPSNKVTEKGKDVELRCDPISGHTALYWYRQSLGQGLEFLIYFQGNSAPDKSGLPSDRFSAERTGGSVSTLTIQRTQQEDSAVYLCASRGPGQANTGELFFGEGSRLTVL.

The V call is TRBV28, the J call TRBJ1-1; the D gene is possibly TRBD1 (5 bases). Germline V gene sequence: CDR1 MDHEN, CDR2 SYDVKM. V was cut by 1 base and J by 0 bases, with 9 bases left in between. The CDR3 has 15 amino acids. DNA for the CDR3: TGTGCCAGCAGTTTATCGGGGGGAGTGAACACTGAAGCTTTCTTT. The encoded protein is CASSLSGGVNTEAFF. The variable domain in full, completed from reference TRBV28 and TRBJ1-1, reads DVKVTQSSRYLVKRTGEKVFLECVQDMDHENMFWYRQDPGLGLRLIYFSYDVKMKEKGDIPEGYSVSREKKERFSLILESASTNQTSMYLCASSLSGGVNTEAFFGQGTRLTVV.

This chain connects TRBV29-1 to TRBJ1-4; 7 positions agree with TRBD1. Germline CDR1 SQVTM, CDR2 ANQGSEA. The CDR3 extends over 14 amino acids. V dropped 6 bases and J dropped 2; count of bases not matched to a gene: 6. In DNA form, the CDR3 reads TGCAGCGTCCGACAGGGATCCACTAATGAAAAACTGTTTTTT. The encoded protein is CSVRQGSTNEKLFF.

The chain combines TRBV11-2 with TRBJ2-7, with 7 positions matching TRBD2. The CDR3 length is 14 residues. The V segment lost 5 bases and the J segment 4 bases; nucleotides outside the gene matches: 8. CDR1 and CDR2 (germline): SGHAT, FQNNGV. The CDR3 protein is CASSAGTGGYEQYF. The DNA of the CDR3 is TGTGCCAGCAGCGCAGGGACGGGGGGATACGAGCAGTACTTC.

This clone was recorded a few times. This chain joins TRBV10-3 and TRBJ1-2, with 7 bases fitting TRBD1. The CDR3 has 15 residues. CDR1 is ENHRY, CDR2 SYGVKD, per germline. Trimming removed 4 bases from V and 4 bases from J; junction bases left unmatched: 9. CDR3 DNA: TGTGCCATCAGTGTAAGCAGGGGGACGGTCTATGGCTACACCTTC. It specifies CAISVSRGTVYGYTF.

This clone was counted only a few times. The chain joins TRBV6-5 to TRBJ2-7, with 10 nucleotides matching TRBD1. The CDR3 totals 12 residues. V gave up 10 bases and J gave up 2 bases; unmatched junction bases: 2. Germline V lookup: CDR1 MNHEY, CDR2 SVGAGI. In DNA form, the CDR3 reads TGTGCCACCGGGACAGGGGCCTACGAGCAGTACTTC. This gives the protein CATGTGAYEQYF.

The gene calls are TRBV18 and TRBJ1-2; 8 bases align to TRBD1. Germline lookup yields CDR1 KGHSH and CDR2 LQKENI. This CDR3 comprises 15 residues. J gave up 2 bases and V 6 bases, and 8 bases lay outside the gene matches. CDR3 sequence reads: CASSTGQAANYGYTF. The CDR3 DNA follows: TGTGCCAGCTCCACGGGACAGGCCGCCAACTATGGCTACACCTTC.

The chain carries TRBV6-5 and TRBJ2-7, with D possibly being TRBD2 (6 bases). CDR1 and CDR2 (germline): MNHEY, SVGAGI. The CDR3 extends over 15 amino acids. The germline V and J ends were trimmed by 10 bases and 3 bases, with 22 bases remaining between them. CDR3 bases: TGTGCCAACAGCTACAGAGGGACTTCAGACTACGAGCAGTACTTC. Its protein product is CANSYRGTSDYEQYF.

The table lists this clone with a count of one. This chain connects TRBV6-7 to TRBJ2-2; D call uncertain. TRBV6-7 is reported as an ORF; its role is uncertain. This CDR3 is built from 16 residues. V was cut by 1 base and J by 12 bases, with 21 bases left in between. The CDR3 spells CASSYLSKGFSRKLFF. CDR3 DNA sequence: TGTGCCAGCAGTTACTTATCTAAGGGTTTTTCGAGGAAGCTGTTTTTT.

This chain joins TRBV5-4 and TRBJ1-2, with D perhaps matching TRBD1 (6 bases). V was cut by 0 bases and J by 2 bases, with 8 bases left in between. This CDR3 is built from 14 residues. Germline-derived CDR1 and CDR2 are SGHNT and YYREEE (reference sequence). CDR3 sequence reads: CASSLDDRNYGYTF. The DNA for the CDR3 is TGTGCCAGCAGCTTGGACGACAGGAACTATGGCTACACCTTC.

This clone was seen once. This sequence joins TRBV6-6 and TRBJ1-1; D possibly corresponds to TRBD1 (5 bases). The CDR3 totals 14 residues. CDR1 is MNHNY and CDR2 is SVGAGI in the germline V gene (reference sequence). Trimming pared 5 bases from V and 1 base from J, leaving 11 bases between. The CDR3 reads CASSGGNANTEAFF. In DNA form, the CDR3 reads TGTGCCAGCAGTGGGGGGAACGCGAACACTGAAGCTTTCTTT.

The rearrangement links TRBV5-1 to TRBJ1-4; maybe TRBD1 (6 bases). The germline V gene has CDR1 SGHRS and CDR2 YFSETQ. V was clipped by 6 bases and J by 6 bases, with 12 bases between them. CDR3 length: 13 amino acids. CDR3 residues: CASKGDRDEKLFF. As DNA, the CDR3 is TGCGCCAGCAAGGGGGATCGAGATGAAAAACTGTTTTTT. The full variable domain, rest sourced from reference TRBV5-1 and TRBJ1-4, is KAGVTQTPRYLIKTRGQQVTLSCSPISGHRSVSWYQQTPGQGLQFLFEYFSETQRNKGNFPGRFSGRQFSNSRSEMNVSTLELGDSALYLCASKGDRDEKLFFGSGTQLSVL.

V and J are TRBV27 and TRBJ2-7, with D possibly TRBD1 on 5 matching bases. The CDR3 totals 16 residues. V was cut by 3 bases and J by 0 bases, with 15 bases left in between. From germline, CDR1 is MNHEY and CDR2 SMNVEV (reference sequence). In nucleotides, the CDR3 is TGTGCCAGCAGTTTCCGCCAGGGCCTCAGCTCCTACGAGCAGTACTTC. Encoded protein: CASSFRQGLSSYEQYF.

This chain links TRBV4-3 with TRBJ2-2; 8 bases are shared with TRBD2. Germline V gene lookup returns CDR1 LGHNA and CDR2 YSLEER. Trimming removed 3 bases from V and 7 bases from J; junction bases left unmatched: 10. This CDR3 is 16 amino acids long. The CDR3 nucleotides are TGCGCCAGCAGCCAGATAGCGGGAAGGGGCGGCGGGGAGCTGTTTTTT. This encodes CASSQIAGRGGGELFF.

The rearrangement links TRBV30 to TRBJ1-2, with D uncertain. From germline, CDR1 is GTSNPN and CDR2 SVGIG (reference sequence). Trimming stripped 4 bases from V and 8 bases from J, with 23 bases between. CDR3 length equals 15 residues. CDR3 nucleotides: TGTGCCTGGACCGGAGTTTCCGGGATACGGGGAGGCTACACCTTC. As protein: CAWTGVSGIRGGYTF.

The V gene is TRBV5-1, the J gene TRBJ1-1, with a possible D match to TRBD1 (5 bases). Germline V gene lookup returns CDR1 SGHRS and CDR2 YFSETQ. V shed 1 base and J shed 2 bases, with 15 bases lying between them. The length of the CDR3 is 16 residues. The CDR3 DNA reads TGCGCCAGCAGCTTGCCTCCCGGGACCGTTAACACTGAAGCTTTCTTT. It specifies CASSLPPGTVNTEAFF. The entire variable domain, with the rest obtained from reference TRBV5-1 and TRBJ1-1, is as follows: KAGVTQTPRYLIKTRGQQVTLSCSPISGHRSVSWYQQTPGQGLQFLFEYFSETQRNKGNFPGRFSGRQFSNSRSEMNVSTLELGDSALYLCASSLPPGTVNTEAFFGQGTRLTVV.